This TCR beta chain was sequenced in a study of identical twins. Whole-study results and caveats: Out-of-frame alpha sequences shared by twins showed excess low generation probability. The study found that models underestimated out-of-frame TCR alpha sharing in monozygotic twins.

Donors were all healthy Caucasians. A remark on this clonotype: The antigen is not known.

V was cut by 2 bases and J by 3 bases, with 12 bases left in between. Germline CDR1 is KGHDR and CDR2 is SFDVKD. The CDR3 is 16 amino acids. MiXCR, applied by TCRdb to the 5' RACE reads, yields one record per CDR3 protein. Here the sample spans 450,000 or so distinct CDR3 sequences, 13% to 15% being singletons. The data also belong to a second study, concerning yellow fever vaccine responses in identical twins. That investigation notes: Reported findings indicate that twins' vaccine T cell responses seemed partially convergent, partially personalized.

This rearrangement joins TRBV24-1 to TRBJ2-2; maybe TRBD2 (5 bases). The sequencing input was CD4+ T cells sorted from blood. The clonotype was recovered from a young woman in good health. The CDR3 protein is CATSDSDLGDTGELFF. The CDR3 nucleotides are TGTGCCACCAGTGATTCCGATCTCGGGGACACCGGGGAGCTGTTTTTT.